The 30 T cell receptor beta chains reported below all come from one sample, sequenced in a study of blood T cell repertoires in COVID-19. TCRdb's copy holds only in-frame clones and misses some; the assay was immunoSEQ multiplex PCR. The sample contains 85,000 to 120,000 clones, 70% to 90% of which appear only once. The sample was peripheral blood. The receptor set was obtained from a man in his forties or fifties with active COVID-19.

CDR3 loop: CASSYGGQTTGELFF. CDR3 nucleotide sequence: TGTGCCAGCAGTTACGGTGGACAAACCACCGGGGAGCTGTTTTTT. V gene TRBV6-2 or TRBV6-3 combines with J gene TRBJ2-2; D may be TRBD1 (5 bases). Germline V gene sequence: CDR1 MNHEY, CDR2 SVGEGT. This CDR3 contains 15 residues. With 2 bases removed from V and 4 bases from J, the gap between germline ends came to 11 bases.

The rearrangement uses TRBV30 and TRBJ1-2; D gene uncertain. The CDR3 is 15 amino acids. Trimming took off 0 bases at V and 4 bases at J, with 15 bases between the two ends. Germline loops: CDR1 GTSNPN, CDR2 SVGIG (reference sequence). The CDR3: CAWSVGGARSYGYTF. Written as DNA, the CDR3 is TGTGCCTGGAGTGTAGGTGGTGCGCGGAGCTATGGCTACACCTTC.

V and J are TRBV27 and TRBJ2-7; D ambiguous. Between the trimmed V and J ends, which lost 6 bases and 5 bases, there was a span of 17 bases. Germline V CDR1 and CDR2: MNHEY, SMNVEV (reference sequence). The CDR3 spans 14 residues. In DNA form, the CDR3 reads TGTGCCAGCAGCCCTACCCCCGAGCCCCACGAGCAGTACTTC. Its protein product is CASSPTPEPHEQYF.

The rearrangement joins TRBV6-2 or TRBV6-3 to TRBJ2-5; D not resolved. V shed 6 bases and J shed 3 bases, with 5 bases lying between them. The CDR3 loop spans 11 amino acids. Germline lookup yields CDR1 MNHEY and CDR2 SVGEGT. The CDR3 coding sequence is TGTGCCAGCAGCTTCAAAGAGACCCAGTACTTC. Translated, it gives CASSFKETQYF.

The gene calls are TRBV2 and TRBJ1-3, with a weak D call TRBD1 (6 bases). The length of the CDR3 is 14 residues. Trimming cost V 8 bases and J 1 base, with 12 bases left between them. The germline V gene has CDR1 SNHLY and CDR2 FYNNEI. CDR3 protein: CASGQGSSGNTIYF. CDR3 in DNA: TGTGCCAGCGGGCAGGGGTCTTCTGGAAACACCATATATTTT.

The chain employs TRBV11-1 and TRBJ2-1; 11 nucleotides agree with TRBD2. The germline V gene encodes CDR1 SGHAT and CDR2 FQDESV (reference sequence). The CDR3 totals 15 residues. V was pared by 3 bases and J by 5 bases, with 3 bases of the junction left unmatched. Written as DNA, the CDR3 is TGTGCCAGCAGCTTTAGCGGGGGGGGCAACAATGAGCAGTTCTTC. It specifies CASSFSGGGNNEQFF.

V and J are TRBV15 and TRBJ1-5; 9 nucleotides agree with TRBD1. The germline gives CDR1 LNHNV, CDR2 YYDKDF (reference sequence). The CDR3 consists of 15 residues. V was clipped by 3 bases and J by 5 bases; unmatched bases: 5. CDR3 sequence reads: CATSSGTGMYQPQHF. Written as DNA, the CDR3 is TGTGCCACCAGCAGCGGGACAGGGATGTATCAGCCCCAGCATTTT.

V and J are TRBV9 and TRBJ1-6; TRBD1 might be the D (6 bases). This CDR3 comprises 14 residues. V was clipped by 3 bases and J by 7 bases, with 11 bases between them. The germline gives CDR1 SGDLS, CDR2 YYNGEE. The CDR3 DNA follows: TGTGCCAGCAGCGAGGGGGGGAAAAATTCACCCCTCCACTTT. As protein: CASSEGGKNSPLHF.

This chain links TRBV30 with TRBJ1-6, with D tentatively TRBD1 (5 bases). The length of the CDR3 is 13 residues. The ends were cut back, 3 bases at V and 10 bases at J, with 13 bases in the middle. CDR1 is GTSNPN, CDR2 SVGIG, per germline (reference sequence). CDR3 amino acids: CAWRSGRESPLHF. The CDR3 DNA is TGTGCCTGGAGATCAGGGCGAGAATCACCCCTCCACTTT.

This clone occurred once. The CDR3 protein is CASSSGTSGGGGGELFF. CDR3 sequence (DNA): TGTGCCAGCAGCTCCGGGACTAGCGGGGGAGGTGGCGGGGAGCTGTTTTTT. The J gene is TRBJ2-2, the V gene TRBV7-2, with TRBD2 identical over 14 bases. The germline V gene has CDR1 SGHTA and CDR2 FQGNSA. V dropped 4 bases and J dropped 7; count of bases not matched to a gene: 8. The CDR3 contains 17 residues.

This clone showed up just a few times. The rearrangement links TRBV7-9 to TRBJ1-2; no definite D call. The germline V gene encodes CDR1 SEHNR and CDR2 FQNEAQ (reference sequence). V shed 5 bases and J shed 8 bases, with 12 bases lying between them. The CDR3 is 12 amino acids. CDR3 coding DNA: TGTGCCAGCAGCCCCCATTCCCTAGGCTACACCTTC. It specifies CASSPHSLGYTF.

CDR3 nucleotide sequence: TGTGCCAGCAGTTTATCCGACAGGAGGAACACTGAAGCTTTCTTT. Translating gives CASSLSDRRNTEAFF. The rearrangement joins TRBV27 to TRBJ1-1; D might be TRBD1 (6 bases). The length of the CDR3 is 15 residues. V was trimmed by 0 bases and J by 1 base, leaving 9 bases between them. Germline-derived CDR1 and CDR2 are MNHEY and SMNVEV (reference sequence).

Concerning this clone: Other DNA sequences in this sample translate to the same CDR3. V usage is TRBV9 and J usage is TRBJ1-1, with a tentative D call TRBD1 (6 bases). The CDR3 length is 15 residues. Per the germline V gene, CDR1 is SGDLS and CDR2 is YYNGEE. V was trimmed by 0 bases and J by 2 bases, leaving 11 bases between them. The CDR3 DNA follows: TGTGCCAGCAGCGTAGGGGGAGGGGGTAACACTGAAGCTTTCTTT. This encodes CASSVGGGGNTEAFF.

J is TRBJ1-1 and V is TRBV19; the match to TRBD1 covers 7 bases. V lost 5 bases to trimming and J lost 0 bases; unmatched junction nucleotides: 6. Looked up from germline, CDR1 is LNHDA and CDR2 is SQIVND (reference sequence). CDR3 length: 15 amino acids. CDR3 nucleotide sequence: TGTGCCAGTAGTCCTTCCGGGACAGTGAACACTGAAGCTTTCTTT. It specifies CASSPSGTVNTEAFF.

This chain joins TRBV18 and TRBJ2-7; D is undetermined. The CDR3 is 14 amino acids. V was pared by 1 base and J by 6 bases, with 13 bases between. CDR1 is KGHSH and CDR2 is LQKENI in the germline V gene. The CDR3 sequence is CASSPLPSDSEQYF. The DNA of the CDR3 is TGTGCCAGCTCACCACTCCCGTCCGATAGCGAGCAGTACTTC.

CDR3 sequence reads: CASSSLAPRDTGELFF. The DNA of the CDR3 is TGTGCCAGCAGCTCACTAGCACCCCGCGACACCGGGGAGCTGTTTTTT. The chain joins TRBV11-3 to TRBJ2-2; possibly TRBD2 for D (6 bases). Trimming removed 4 bases from V and 3 bases from J, with 15 bases in between. The CDR3 contains 16 residues. The V gene's germline CDR1 is SGHNT and CDR2 YENEEA.

A few counts support this clone. The genes are TRBV11-2 and TRBJ2-7; D not certain. Looked up from germline, CDR1 is SGHAT and CDR2 is FQNNGV. There are 12 residues in the CDR3. V lost 2 bases to trimming and J lost 6 bases, with 8 bases between them. CDR3: CASSLTAGEQYF. The CDR3 DNA sequence: TGTGCCAGCAGCTTAACCGCCGGCGAGCAGTACTTC.

This chain uses TRBV4-2 with TRBJ1-1, with D hard to call. The CDR3 totals 14 residues. Germline V gene lookup returns CDR1 LGHNA and CDR2 YNFKEQ. Trimming removed 0 bases from V and 1 base from J, with 6 bases in between. The CDR3 reads CASSQDGQNTEAFF. CDR3 nucleotides: TGTGCCAGCAGCCAAGATGGGCAGAACACTGAAGCTTTCTTT.

V gene TRBV29-1 combines with J gene TRBJ1-3; a weak D match, TRBD1 (5 bases). CDR1 and CDR2 (germline): SQVTM, ANQGSEA. The CDR3 sequence is 13 residues long. Trimming pared 6 bases from V and 4 bases from J, leaving 13 bases between. CDR3 DNA: TGCAGCGTAAGACAGCCTGGGGGAAACACCATATATTTT. It specifies CSVRQPGGNTIYF.

V usage is TRBV3-1 (or the pseudogene TRBV3-2) and J usage is TRBJ1-2; no clear D gene. In germline, CDR1 is LGHDT, CDR2 YNNKEL (reference sequence). The CDR3 has 12 residues. V was clipped by 4 bases and J by 6 bases, with 9 bases between them. CDR3 sequence (DNA): TGTGCCAGCAGCCTCGGGCGGGATGGCTACACCTTC. It encodes CASSLGRDGYTF.

The chain combines TRBV4-1 with TRBJ1-1, with 9 bases that match TRBD1. V lost 5 bases and J lost 3; bases outside the gene matches: 10. The CDR3 spans 16 residues. Germline-derived CDR1 and CDR2 are MGHRA and YSYEKL. The CDR3 bases are TGCGCCAGCAGCAAAGGGACAGGGTGGGGAGACACTGAAGCTTTCTTT. It encodes CASSKGTGWGDTEAFF.

This sequence joins TRBV10-3 and TRBJ2-1; the match to TRBD1 covers 7 bases. From germline, CDR1 is ENHRY and CDR2 SYGVKD. Unmatched junction bases numbered 1, after V lost 6 bases and J lost 8 bases. This CDR3 has 11 amino acids. The CDR3 here is CAISDRDEQFF. The CDR3 DNA reads TGTGCCATCAGCGACAGGGATGAGCAGTTCTTC.

The chain couples TRBV28 to TRBJ1-5; 10 nucleotides line up with TRBD1. V lost 5 bases, J lost 4 bases, and 8 bases stayed unmatched. Germline V lookup: CDR1 MDHEN, CDR2 SYDVKM. The CDR3 extends over 16 amino acids. The CDR3 sequence: CASSPSGTGENQPQHF. Here the CDR3 DNA reads TGTGCCAGCAGTCCCTCTGGGACAGGGGAAAATCAGCCCCAGCATTTT.

The chain joins TRBV6-6 to TRBJ2-5, with 8 bases aligning to TRBD2. CDR1 is MNHNY and CDR2 is SVGAGI in the germline V gene (reference sequence). The CDR3 spans 19 residues. Losses at the gene ends were 5 bases for V and 4 bases for J; bases not matched to a gene: 21. CDR3 amino acids: CASSPQPGGLGLRAETQYF. DNA of the CDR3: TGTGCCAGCAGTCCCCAACCGGGGGGGCTGGGTTTGCGGGCAGAGACCCAGTACTTC.

This chain joins TRBV7-2 and TRBJ2-1, with D hard to call. V was clipped by 4 bases and J by 6 bases, with 16 bases between them. Per germline, CDR1 SGHTA and CDR2 FQGNSA. The CDR3 consists of 15 residues. The CDR3 DNA follows: TGTGCCAGCAGCTCCTTCGATATTACGGGCAATGAGCAGTTCTTC. Its protein is CASSSFDITGNEQFF.

This chain connects TRBV19 to TRBJ1-1, with D maybe TRBD1 (6 bases). The V and J ends lost 4 bases and 5 bases respectively, with 11 bases between them. This CDR3 contains 13 residues. In germline, CDR1 is LNHDA, CDR2 SQIVND (reference sequence). The CDR3 nucleotides read TGTGCCAGTAGTACCGGGGGGGCAACTGAAGCTTTCTTT. It specifies CASSTGGATEAFF.

The chain joins TRBV2 to TRBJ2-6; a possible D gene is TRBD1 (6 bases). CDR3 length: 17 residues. V was pared by 8 bases and J by 1 base, with 18 bases between. The germline CDR1 and CDR2 sequences are SNHLY and FYNNEI. The CDR3 bases are TGTGCCAGCCCTAGTCAGGGGTACGAGTCTGGGGCCAACGTCCTGACTTTC. This codes for CASPSQGYESGANVLTF.

J is TRBJ1-2 and V is TRBV5-5; a weak D match, TRBD1 (6 bases). Germline lookup yields CDR1 SGHKS and CDR2 YYEKEE (reference sequence). Trimming removed 1 base from V and 7 bases from J, with 8 bases in between. The CDR3 sequence is 12 residues long. CDR3 in amino acids: CASSLRGGGYTF. The CDR3 DNA sequence: TGTGCCAGCAGCTTGAGGGGGGGTGGCTACACCTTC.

The rearrangement joins TRBV19 to TRBJ1-6, with D possibly TRBD1 on 6 matching bases. The CDR3 has 13 residues. V was shortened by 10 bases and J by 9 bases, with 16 bases between the two germline ends. Germline V gene lookup returns CDR1 LNHDA and CDR2 SQIVND (reference sequence). CDR3 in amino acids: CATQQGVSSPLHF. As DNA, the CDR3 is TGTGCCACTCAACAGGGAGTGAGTTCACCCCTCCACTTT.

This clone came up once. The CDR3 sequence: CASSFGQGIGGYTF. For the CDR3, the DNA is TGTGCCAGCAGTTTTGGGCAGGGGATCGGGGGCTACACCTTC. The rearrangement uses TRBV27 and TRBJ1-2, with a possible D match to TRBD1 (6 bases). This CDR3 has 14 residues. Between the trimmed V and J ends, which lost 3 bases and 8 bases, there was a span of 16 bases. Germline values: CDR1 MNHEY, CDR2 SMNVEV (reference sequence).